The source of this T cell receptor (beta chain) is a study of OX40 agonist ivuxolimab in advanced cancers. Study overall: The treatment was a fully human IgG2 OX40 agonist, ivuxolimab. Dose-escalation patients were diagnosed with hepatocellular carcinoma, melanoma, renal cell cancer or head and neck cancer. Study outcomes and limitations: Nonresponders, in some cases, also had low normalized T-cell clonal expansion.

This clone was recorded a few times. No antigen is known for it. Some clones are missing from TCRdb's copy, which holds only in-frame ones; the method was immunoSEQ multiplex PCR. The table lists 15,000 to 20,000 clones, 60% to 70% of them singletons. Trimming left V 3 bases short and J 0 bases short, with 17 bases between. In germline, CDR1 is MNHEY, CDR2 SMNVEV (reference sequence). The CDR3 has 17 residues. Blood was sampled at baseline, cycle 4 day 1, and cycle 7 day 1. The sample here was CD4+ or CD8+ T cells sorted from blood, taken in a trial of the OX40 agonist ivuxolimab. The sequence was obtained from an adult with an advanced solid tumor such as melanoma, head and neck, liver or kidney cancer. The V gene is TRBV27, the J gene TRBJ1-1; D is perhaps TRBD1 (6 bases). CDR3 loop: CASSLGGGGRVNTEAFF. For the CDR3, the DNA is TGTGCCAGCAGTTTGGGTGGTGGGGGGCGGGTGAACACTGAAGCTTTCTTT.